One and the same sample provided the 27 T cell receptor beta chains below, sequenced in a study of T cells in women clearing cervical HPV infection. This table comes from immunoSEQ multiplex PCR, and its TCRdb copy is limited to in-frame clones, with some not included. This listing includes around 21,000 clones. The source material was blood buffy coat. Receptors originate from a woman aged 18-70 years with a cervical HPV16 infection that either progressed to CIN3+ or cleared (not recorded which).

Worth noting for this clone: The read halts 3 residues ahead of the CDR3 end, with the missing end drawn from the germline J gene. The rearrangement joins TRBV30 to TRBJ1-1; TRBD1 agrees at 7 bases. Losses at the gene ends were 3 bases for V and 1 base for J; bases not matched to a gene: 2. The length of the CDR3 is 13 residues. CDR1 and CDR2 from the germline V gene are GTSNPN and SVGIG (reference sequence). The CDR3 sequence: CAWRQGKNTEAFF. CDR3 DNA, as far as it was read: TGTGCCTGGAGACAGGGGAAGAACACTGAA.

Note on this clone: The read terminates 3 residues before the CDR3 end, so the remaining end is supplied by the germline J gene. The chain recombines TRBV11-2 with TRBJ2-3, with a weak D call TRBD1 (6 bases). Trimming took off 3 bases at V and 1 base at J, with 11 bases between the two ends. CDR1 SGHAT and CDR2 FQNNGV come from the germline V gene. CDR3 size: 15 residues. Partial CDR3 DNA: TGTGCCAGCAGCTTTTCGGACAGAGGCACAGATACG. As protein: CASSFSDRGTDT. The entire CDR3 sequence reads CASSFSDRGTDTQYF.

To note about this clone: The read ends 3 residues before the CDR3 terminus; that terminus is restored from the germline J gene. The chain carries TRBV20-1 and TRBJ2-2, with D possibly TRBD2 on 6 matching bases. Germline values: CDR1 DFQATT, CDR2 SNEGSKA (reference sequence). There are 17 residues in the CDR3. This chain's CDR3 is CSARGGVGSSYNSPLFF. The sequenced CDR3 bases are TGCAGTGCTAGAGGGGGGGTCGGGAGCTCCTATAATTCACCG.

As regards this clone: The observed sequence ends 3 residues before the CDR3 terminus, with the missing tail filled in from the germline J gene. The chain joins TRBV7-2 to TRBJ1-1; TRBD1 matches 8 bases. Germline CDR1 SGHTA, CDR2 FQGNSA. V gave up 5 bases and J gave up 1 base; unmatched junction bases: 3. The CDR3 spans 14 residues. CDR3 loop: CASSRDRTNTEAFF. The covered CDR3 bases are TGTGCCAGCAGCCGGGACAGGACGAACACTGAA.

A note on this clone: The CDR3 goes on 3 residues after the read ends, and that part is filled in from the germline J gene. V usage is TRBV20-1 and J usage is TRBJ2-3, with unresolved D. The CDR3 is made up of 14 amino acids. Germline CDR1 DFQATT, CDR2 SNEGSKA (reference sequence). Trimming took off 3 bases at V and 5 bases at J, with 15 bases between the two ends. The sequenced part of the CDR3 DNA is TGCAGTGCTAGGGCCGCACAGCAAATAGATACG. This encodes CSARAAQQIDT. The entire CDR3 protein reads CSARAAQQIDTQYF.

With regard to this clone: The read gets to within 3 residues of the CDR3 end, and the germline J gene fills in the rest. The J gene is TRBJ2-3, the V gene TRBV27; 11 bases are a match to TRBD2. From germline, CDR1 is MNHEY and CDR2 SMNVEV (reference sequence). The CDR3 sequence is 15 residues long. Germline trimming cut 5 bases from V and 3 bases from J; bases unmatched to any gene: 4. The chain's CDR3 is CASSMGLAVTDTQYF. CDR3 bases read: TGTGCCAGCAGTATGGGACTAGCGGTTACAGATACG.

The part of the CDR3 DNA that was read is TGCGCCAGCAGTGTGGCAGGGGCTCCCTACGAG. Its protein is CASSVAGAPYE. The CDR3 in its entirety is CASSVAGAPYEQYF. V is TRBV10-1 and J is TRBJ2-7; D is perhaps TRBD1 (6 bases). Read data end 3 residues before the CDR3 end; the end is taken from the germline J gene. The CDR3 sequence is 14 residues long. CDR1 WNHNN and CDR2 SYGVQD come from the germline V gene (reference sequence). Trimming removed 4 bases at V and 2 bases at J, with 12 bases between.

In the case of this clone: The read ends 3 residues shy of where the CDR3 ends; the end is completed using the germline J gene. J is TRBJ1-1 and V is TRBV20-1; 9 bases agree with TRBD1. The V gene's germline CDR1 is DFQATT and CDR2 SNEGSKA (reference sequence). The junction had 4 bases not matched to a gene; V was cut back by 6 bases and J by 5 bases. The CDR3 contains 12 residues. The CDR3 here is CSATGGPTEAFF. The CDR3 bases that were read are TGCAGTGCCACAGGGGGCCCGACTGAA.

Concerning this clone itself: The read ends 3 residues shy of where the CDR3 ends; the end is completed using the germline J gene. The V gene is TRBV5-1, the J gene TRBJ2-3; TRBD1 matches at 8 bases. V lost 3 bases, J lost 5 bases, and 5 bases stayed unmatched. This CDR3 region has 14 residues. CDR1 is SGHRS, CDR2 YFSETQ, per germline. Partial CDR3 DNA: TGCGCCAGCAGCTCAGGGACAGGTTTAGATACG. Translating gives CASSSGTGLDT. In full, the CDR3 is CASSSGTGLDTQYF.

A note on this clone: The CDR3 extends 3 residues past the end of the read, so its final part is completed from the germline J gene. The same CDR3 can be traced to other DNA sequences in this sample. The chain joins TRBV7-2 to TRBJ1-3; D may be TRBD1 (6 bases). Between the trimmed V and J ends, which lost 5 bases and 0 bases, there was a span of 11 bases. The CDR3 is 15 residues long. In germline, CDR1 is SGHTA, CDR2 FQGNSA. CDR3 DNA, as far as it was read: TGTGCCAGCAGCCGAGGACAGCCCTCTGGAAACACC. Translated, it gives CASSRGQPSGNT. The entire CDR3 protein reads CASSRGQPSGNTIYF.

As to this clone: The read stops 3 residues short of the end of the CDR3; the missing end is completed from the germline J gene. This chain links TRBV6-2 or TRBV6-3 with TRBJ2-3; 13 bases align to TRBD2. The CDR3 runs to 17 residues. J lost 1 base, V lost 0 bases, and 1 base had no gene match. Germline V lookup: CDR1 MNHEY, CDR2 SVGEGT. The sequenced part of the CDR3 DNA is TGTGCCAGCAGTTACTCAGGACTAGCGGGGGGCACAGATACG. Protein: CASSYSGLAGGTDT. The whole CDR3 protein is CASSYSGLAGGTDTQYF.

In the case of this clone: Sequencing ends 3 residues short of the CDR3 end; the germline J gene provides the rest. This chain connects TRBV19 to TRBJ1-6; D possibly corresponds to TRBD1 (6 bases). CDR1 is LNHDA and CDR2 is SQIVND in the germline V gene (reference sequence). V was clipped by 1 base and J by 7 bases, with 11 bases between them. The CDR3 totals 15 residues. The CDR3 loop is CASSIAPGQNSPLHF. The covered CDR3 bases are TGTGCCAGTAGTATAGCACCGGGACAAAATTCACCC.

In the case of this clone: Sequencing ends 3 residues short of the CDR3 end; the germline J gene provides the rest. This sample includes further DNA sequences coding for the same CDR3. This rearrangement joins TRBV6-4 to TRBJ1-2; D is possibly TRBD1 (6 bases). Trimming shortened V by 4 bases and J by 2 bases, and 14 bases separated the two germline ends. The CDR3 covers 15 residues. CDR1 and CDR2 (germline): MRHNA, SNTAGT. The CDR3 bases that were read are TGTGCCAGCAGTGCCGCCAACGGACAGAACTATGGC. Translated, it gives CASSAANGQNYG. The entire CDR3 protein is CASSAANGQNYGYTF.

Concerning this clone itself: The read terminates 3 residues before the CDR3 end, so the remaining end is supplied by the germline J gene. The rearrangement uses TRBV5-4 and TRBJ2-2, with D perhaps matching TRBD2 (7 bases). This CDR3 contains 16 residues. Germline assignment: CDR1 SGHNT and CDR2 YYREEE (reference sequence). The sequenced part of the CDR3 DNA is TGTGCCAGCAGCCTGGAGGGGGGGGGAAGCAATTCACCG. Its translation: CASSLEGGGSNSP. The whole CDR3 is CASSLEGGGSNSPLFF.

Turning to this clone: The read terminates 3 residues ahead of where the CDR3 ends, so the germline J gene completes it. V usage is TRBV20-1 and J usage is TRBJ2-2, with 10 bases aligning to TRBD1. V lost 1 base and J lost 7; bases outside the gene matches: 6. This CDR3 region has 15 residues. The germline V gene has CDR1 DFQATT and CDR2 SNEGSKA (reference sequence). CDR3 bases read: TGCAGTGCTAGAGTCCGGGACAGGGGTTTCGGGGAG. Translating gives CSARVRDRGFGE. The whole CDR3 reads CSARVRDRGFGELFF.

A note on this clone: The CDR3 is cut off 3 residues early in the read; its end comes from the germline J gene. This chain links TRBV20-1 with TRBJ1-2; D unresolved. The CDR3 contains 16 residues. CDR1 DFQATT and CDR2 SNEGSKA come from the germline V gene (reference sequence). The V end was cut by 0 bases, the J end by 3 bases, with 17 bases between. CDR3 DNA, as far as it was read: TGCAGTGCTAGAGATCTGGCAGGAACCCCTCACTATGGC. Translated: CSARDLAGTPHYG. The full CDR3 protein is CSARDLAGTPHYGYTF.

This clone registers medium-sized by frequency. Coverage ceases 3 residues before the CDR3 finishes, and the germline J gene fills in the end. V is TRBV4-2 and J is TRBJ2-3; a weak D match, TRBD1 (6 bases). The germline V gene has CDR1 LGHNA and CDR2 YNFKEQ. V shed 7 bases and J shed 2 bases, with 13 bases lying between them. The CDR3 is made up of 14 amino acids. The CDR3 bases that were read are TGTGCCAGCACCCCGGACAGATTCACAGATACG. It codes for CASTPDRFTDT. The complete CDR3 protein is CASTPDRFTDTQYF.

Details on this clone: The observed sequence ends 3 residues before the CDR3 terminus, with the missing tail filled in from the germline J gene. The chain joins TRBV11-2 to TRBJ1-2; a possible D gene is TRBD1 (5 bases). This CDR3 has 13 residues. Germline values: CDR1 SGHAT, CDR2 FQNNGV. The CDR3 sequence: CASSGTLSYDYTF. The DNA read from the CDR3 is TGTGCCAGCTCAGGGACTCTCTCCTACGAC.

With regard to this clone: The read comes to an end 3 residues before the CDR3 does, leaving the germline J gene to fill in the end. The chain uses TRBV4-1 and TRBJ1-2; the match to TRBD1 covers 7 bases. The V gene's germline CDR1 is MGHRA and CDR2 YSYEKL. V was clipped by 0 bases and J by 6 bases; unmatched bases: 7. CDR3 length equals 15 residues. The covered CDR3 bases are TGCGCCAGCAGCCAAGATCCCCAGGGGGTTGATGGC. Translated, it gives CASSQDPQGVDG. The entire CDR3 is CASSQDPQGVDGYTF.

Worth noting for this clone: The CDR3 extends 3 residues past the end of the read, so its final part is completed from the germline J gene. This chain links TRBV5-4 with TRBJ1-1; the D gene is possibly TRBD1 (6 bases). V lost 6 bases and J 3 bases, leaving 15 bases between the germline ends. The CDR3 totals 14 residues. CDR1 is SGHNT and CDR2 is YYREEE in the germline V gene (reference sequence). The CDR3 loop reads CASTTTGLDTEAFF. The sequenced CDR3 bases are TGTGCCAGCACCACAACAGGGCTGGACACTGAA.

On this clone itself: The CDR3 goes on 3 residues after the read ends, and that part is filled in from the germline J gene. The gene calls are TRBV7-2 and TRBJ2-7; perhaps TRBD1 as D (5 bases). With 4 bases removed from V and 3 bases from J, the gap between germline ends came to 16 bases. The germline CDR1 and CDR2 sequences are SGHTA and FQGNSA. This CDR3 has 15 residues. The CDR3 DNA, read in part, is TGTGCCAGCAGCTATAACCAGGGTTGGAGCTACGAG. As protein: CASSYNQGWSYE. The whole CDR3 sequence is CASSYNQGWSYEQYF.

Regarding this clone: The read terminates 3 residues before the CDR3 end, so the remaining end is supplied by the germline J gene. The V call is TRBV14, the J call TRBJ2-3; no clear D gene. V lost 5 bases, J lost 1 base, and 10 bases lay in between. Per germline, CDR1 SGHDN and CDR2 FVKESK. The CDR3 runs to 14 residues. The sequenced part of the CDR3 DNA is TGTGCCAGCAGCAGACTTTCCGGCACAGATACG. Encoded protein: CASSRLSGTDT. The whole CDR3 protein reads CASSRLSGTDTQYF.

Concerning this clone itself: A junction end diverges from the germline sequence, so it may reflect a read error. The CDR3 end lies 3 residues beyond the end of the read and is filled in from the germline J gene. Other nucleotide sequences in the sample specify the same CDR3. The chain links TRBV18 to TRBJ1-3, with D perhaps TRBD1 (5 bases). Per germline, CDR1 KGHSH and CDR2 LQKENI. This CDR3 spans 15 amino acids. CDR3 DNA (partial): TGTGCCAGCTCACGGGGGGTGAGCTCTGGAAACACG. This encodes CASSRGVSSGNT. The entire CDR3 is CASSRGVSSGNTIYF.

Comments on this clone: The DNA ends 3 residues before the CDR3 does, and the rest of the CDR3 is filled in from the germline J gene. The chain joins TRBV7-9 to TRBJ2-7; 9 bases agree with TRBD1. Germline CDR1 SEHNR, CDR2 FQNEAQ (reference sequence). The CDR3 is 14 residues long. V lost 5 bases and J lost 5; bases outside the gene matches: 7. The sequenced CDR3 bases are TGTGCCAGCAGCACTGGGACAGGGAGGCACGAG. This encodes CASSTGTGRHE. The CDR3 reads in full as CASSTGTGRHEQYF.

With regard to this clone: Sequencing ends 3 residues short of the CDR3 end; the germline J gene provides the rest. The chain has TRBV19 and TRBJ2-2, with 11 bases aligning to TRBD1. Losses at the gene ends were 4 bases for V and 0 bases for J; bases not matched to a gene: 1. The germline V gene has CDR1 LNHDA and CDR2 SQIVND (reference sequence). There are 16 residues in the CDR3. The sequenced CDR3 bases are TGTGCCAGTAGTAAGGGACAGGGGGCGAACACCGGGGAG. Amino acids: CASSKGQGANTGE. The whole CDR3 sequence is CASSKGQGANTGELFF. Full variable domain (rest looked up from reference TRBV19 and TRBJ2-2): DGGITQSPKYLFRKEGQNVTLSCEQNLNHDAMYWYRQDPGQGLRLIYYSQIVNDFQKGDIAEGYSVSREKKESFPLTVTSAQKNPTAFYLCASSKGQGANTGELFFGEGSRLTVL.

About this clone itself: The sequence runs out 3 residues before the end of the CDR3; the remainder is reconstructed from the germline J gene. V and J are TRBV7-6 and TRBJ2-7; TRBD2 matches 8 bases. Germline V gene sequence: CDR1 SGHVS, CDR2 FNYEAQ. With 5 bases clipped from V and 6 bases from J, the junction kept 6 bases outside the gene matches. This CDR3 contains 13 residues. The CDR3 sequence is CASSPGTRAEQYF. CDR3 bases read: TGTGCCAGCAGCCCCGGGACTAGAGCCGAG.

As for this clone: The CDR3 end falls 3 residues outside the read, so it is completed with the germline J gene. This sequence joins TRBV19 and TRBJ1-2; D is perhaps TRBD1 (5 bases). CDR3 length: 15 amino acids. Germline loops: CDR1 LNHDA, CDR2 SQIVND (reference sequence). Incomplete CDR3 DNA: TGTGCCAGTAGTTTCCTTGCGAGCGGGACCTACGAC. Translation gives CASSFLASGTYD. In full, the CDR3 reads CASSFLASGTYDYTF.